This entry features one TCR beta chain sequence. As yet, its antigen is unknown. This sample stems from a study of cytomegalovirus exposure and HLA in healthy donors. Study findings and constraints: A previous analysis found most TCR beta V segments productive roughly 87% or roughly 30% of the time. It was reported that TCR beta sequences correctly inferred the HLA-A and HLA-B alleles for most subjects. Some public TCRs appeared in many individuals, while most sequences were rare.

The PCR contained 60 Vbeta and 13 Jbeta primers. The repertoire was sequenced with immunoSEQ multiplex PCR; TCRdb's copy has only in-frame clones and lacks some. The sample contains 100,000 to 150,000 clones, more than 60% of which appear only once. V lost 1 base and J 2 bases, leaving 17 bases between the germline ends. The length of the CDR3 is 17 residues. Germline CDR1 is WNHNN and CDR2 is SYGVQD (reference sequence). The sequence came from a man aged 18 to 35 in good health and CMV-seronegative. The sequencing sample was made of PBMCs. J is TRBJ2-5 and V is TRBV10-1; D remains ambiguous. The CDR3 is CASSEFRALGSQETQYF. DNA of the CDR3: TGCGCCAGCAGTGAGTTTCGAGCCCTAGGAAGTCAAGAGACCCAGTACTTC.